The T cell receptor (beta chain) under discussion was sequenced for a study of T cell repertoires in cytomegalovirus infection. About the research overall: CMV infection and matching HLA type were both indicated by public TCR beta signatures.

The table lists this clonotype with a few counts. The antigen is not known. TCRdb reprocessed the reads via MiXCR and lists one record per CDR3 protein. The table has 300,000 or so distinct CDR3 sequences, roughly 24% seen once. Study conclusions and caveats: Cumulative frequency of public TCR beta families picked out carriers of CMV plus the relevant HLA. HLA-C-restricted CMV clonotypes gave the most frequent clonotype in two of eight donors.

The source is a human donor in good health (CMV status not recorded). Some clones in this sample may be carry-over from other donors' samples. The source material was PBMCs.

DNA for the CDR3: TGTGCCAGCAGCCCCCGCGACACTTCTTTGGGGTCCGAGCAGTACTTC. Amino acid sequence: CASSPRDTSLGSEQYF. This chain joins TRBV11-2 and TRBJ2-7, with D unclear. CDR1 is SGHAT, CDR2 FQNNGV, per germline. Deletions cut 5 bases from V and 6 bases from J, with 23 bases between. This CDR3 has 16 amino acids.